This T cell receptor (beta chain) originates from a study of blood T cells in healthy people across ages (dated by TCRdb to about 2015). In terms of the full investigation: In model experiments, roughly one uniquely barcoded TCR beta cDNA molecule per two T cells was captured by template switching. To avoid experimental bias, donors of different ages were spread randomly across the sequencing lanes. The donors were split into four age groups: young (average 16 years), middle-aged (39), aged (over 55) and long-lived (roughly 80). To track age-related changes in TCR beta repertoire diversity, the study relied on deep sequencing normalized with unique cDNA molecular identifiers. The study analyzed two additional independent replicas of 1 million unique cDNA reads from the same blood draw for two donors, one aged 18 to 29 and one aged 80 or older.

Donors were 39 systemically healthy Caucasian individuals from Russia aged 6 to 90 years. Each donor gave 8 to 10 milliliters of peripheral blood, drawn into EDTA-treated Vacutainer tubes. PBMCs were isolated by Ficoll-Paque density-gradient centrifugation, with at least 6.5 million obtained per sample. Trizol reagent was used to extract total RNA from the PBMCs, yielding at least 5 micrograms per sample. The percentages of naive CD45RAhigh/CD27high T cells were determined by flow cytometry on a PBMC aliquot from every donor. From the cysteine up to the phenylalanine, the CDR3 has a length of 17 residues. Only the CDR3 DNA stays, 51 bases, in frame from base 1. Via the germline V gene, CDR1 is SGHAT and CDR2 FQNNGV. The junction carries 17 bases between V and J, which are trimmed by 2 bases and 1 base respectively. The study at large found these results: Observed TCR beta diversity correlated strongly with the percentage of naive T cells measured by flow cytometry. The CMV infection status of donors was not known, potentially confounding age-related changes in expanded clonotypes. The long-lived group showed more naive CD4+ T cells, fewer expanded clones and increased TCR diversity than the aged group, suggesting age selection. Because profiling used bulk unsorted PBMCs, naive and antigen-experienced compartments could not be compared conclusively. Observed TCR beta diversity per million T cells fell roughly linearly with age, and a significant reduction was already apparent by age about 36. Estimates of total diversity based on one million sequenced T cells were regarded as lower bounds and as underestimates.

The library was prepared using 5' RACE. The sequencing machine was an Illumina HiSeq 2500. A second roughly 7 to 12 cycle PCR used a sample-barcoded 5' primer and a J-beta primer mix. A template-switch 5' adaptor carrying 12 random nucleotides introduced a unique molecular identifier onto each TCR beta cDNA molecule. Each sample yielded at least 3 million CDR3-containing paired-end reads. First-strand cDNA was synthesized from all RNA with the Mint cDNA synthesis kit, primed by a TRBC-specific oligonucleotide. Following uracil-DNA glycosylase treatment, all cDNA underwent a first 18-cycle PCR with the universal primers M1SS and BC2_uni_R. Regarding the original processing steps: Each sample was normalized by randomly selecting 1 million high-quality reads, each carrying a distinct molecular identifier. Reads with shared molecular identifiers were discarded instead of being binned into consensus sequences. MiTCR, with a Q25 quality threshold and the strictest error-elimination algorithm, was used for CDR3 identification, clonotype clustering and error correction. A nonparametric unseen species model with Euler transformation was used to estimate a lower bound on total TCR beta diversity. Using fastp trimming at Q25 and MiXCR clonotype assembly, TCRdb reanalyzed the public sequencing data and kept in-frame beta chains. Identical CDR3 protein sequences are pooled into one entry, listed with their most common genes and DNA. These V and J calls rely on TCRdb rather than the paper's analysis. The sample profile shows some 670,000 distinct CDR3 sequences; approximately 52% of them were found once. The ten biggest clones cover approximately 13% of the sample.

Concerning this clonotype itself: The clone's antigen remains unknown. No base qualities exist here, and no much larger clone lies one base off it.

In this chain, TRBV11-2 is recombined with TRBJ2-5; perhaps TRBD1 is the D gene, with 6 bases matching. This clonotype was obtained from a woman aged 80 or over in good health. The source material was blood. The encoded CDR3 is CASSLRGPVQGQETQYF. The bases are TGTGCCAGCAGCTTAAGAGGGCCCGTACAGGGCCAAGAGACCCAGTACTTC.